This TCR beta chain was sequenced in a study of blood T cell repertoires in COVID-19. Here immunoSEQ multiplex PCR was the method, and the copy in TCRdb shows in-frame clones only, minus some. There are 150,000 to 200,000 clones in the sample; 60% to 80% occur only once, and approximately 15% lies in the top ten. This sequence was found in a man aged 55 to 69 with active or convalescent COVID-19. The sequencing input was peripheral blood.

CDR3: CASSLDLGAGKVRDTQYF. CDR3 coding DNA: TGTGCCAGCAGCTTAGATCTTGGGGCAGGGAAAGTGAGGGATACGCAGTATTTT. The chain recombines TRBV11-2 with TRBJ2-3, with D maybe TRBD1 (5 bases). Trimming removed 0 bases at V and 6 bases at J, with 22 bases between. Germline V CDR1 and CDR2: SGHAT, FQNNGV. The CDR3 has 18 amino acids.